Sequencing of this TCR beta chain was carried out in a study of T-cell memory formation after mild COVID-19. On the study more broadly: The TCR clusters were mostly specific to one donor. Overall study results and limits: Prior to infection, memory already included some responding clones, suggesting cross-reactive memory joined. Among CD4+ contracting clones, most were CM and EM, and CD8+ ones EMRA.

Details on this clonotype: Its matching antigen is unknown.

TCR alpha and TCR beta cDNA libraries with sample barcodes and UMIs came from 5'RACE using constant-segment primers. TCRdb passed the 5' RACE reads through MiXCR, listing each CDR3 protein once. The table includes about 350,000 distinct CDR3 sequences, roughly an eighth detected once. With 2 bases clipped from V and 7 bases from J, the junction kept 9 bases outside the gene matches. The germline CDR1 and CDR2 sequences are MNHEY and SVGAGI. The CDR3 loop spans 15 amino acids. V usage is TRBV6-5 and J usage is TRBJ2-5, with 8 bases lining up with TRBD1. This clonotype was obtained from a man aged 18 to 30 who had mild COVID-19 (a few samples of this study predate the infection). Cell type and time point are not known. Sequenced material: PBMCs or a T cell subset sorted from them (not recorded which). The CDR3 reads CASSYPRGPEGTQYF. The CDR3 DNA sequence: TGTGCCAGCAGTTACCCCAGGGGGCCCGAAGGGACCCAGTACTTC.